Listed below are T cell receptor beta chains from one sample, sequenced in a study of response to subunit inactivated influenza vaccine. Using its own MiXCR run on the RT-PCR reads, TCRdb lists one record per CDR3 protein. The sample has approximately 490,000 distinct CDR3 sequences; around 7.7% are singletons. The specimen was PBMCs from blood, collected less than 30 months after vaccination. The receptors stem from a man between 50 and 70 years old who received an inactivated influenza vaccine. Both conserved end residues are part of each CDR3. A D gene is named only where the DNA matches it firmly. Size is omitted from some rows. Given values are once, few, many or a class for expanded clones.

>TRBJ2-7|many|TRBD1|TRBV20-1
CSASSTARTGDHEQYF
TGCAGTGCTAGTTCAACAGCTCGGACAGGGGATCACGAGCAGTACTTC
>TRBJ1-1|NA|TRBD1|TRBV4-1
CASSQGQGRLNTEAFF
TGCGCCAGCAGCCAGGGACAGGGGCGTTTGAACACTGAAGCTTTCTTT
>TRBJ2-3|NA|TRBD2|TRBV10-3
CAIRARVTSGTTDTQYF
TGTGCCATCAGAGCCCGGGTTACTAGCGGGACAACAGATACGCAGTATTTT
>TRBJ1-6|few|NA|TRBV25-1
CASSENLGYLPLHF
TGTGCCAGCAGTGAAAACTTGGGGTACTTACCCCTCCACTTT
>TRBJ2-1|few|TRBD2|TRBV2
CASSTLAGSYNEQFF
TGTGCCAGCAGTACCTTAGCGGGTTCCTACAATGAGCAGTTCTTC
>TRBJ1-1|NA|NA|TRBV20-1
CCARDQQGHLNTEAFF
TGCTGTGCTAGAGATCAACAGGGACACTTGAACACTGAAGCTTTCTTT
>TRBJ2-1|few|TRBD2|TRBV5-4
CASSEPGGNEQFF
TGTGCCAGCAGCGAACCGGGGGGCAATGAGCAGTTCTTC
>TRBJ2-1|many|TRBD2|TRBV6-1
CASIRTSGSWDEQFF
TGTGCCAGCATTCGAACTAGCGGGAGTTGGGATGAGCAGTTCTTC
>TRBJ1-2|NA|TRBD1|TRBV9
CASSVVDREVYDYTF
TGTGCCAGCAGCGTAGTCGACAGGGAAGTCTATGACTACACCTTC
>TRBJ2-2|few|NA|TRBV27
CASSLSLSNTGELFF
TGTGCCAGCAGTTTGAGTCTATCGAACACCGGGGAGCTGTTTTTT
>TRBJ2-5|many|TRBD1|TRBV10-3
CAISEREGAGETQYF
TGTGCCATCAGTGAACGAGAGGGGGCTGGGGAGACCCAGTACTTC
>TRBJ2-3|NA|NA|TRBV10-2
CATCRGSTDTQYF
TGCGCCACCTGCCGGGGGAGCACAGATACGCAGTATTTT
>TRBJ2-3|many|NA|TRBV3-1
CASSQDLGARPVYF
TGTGCCAGCAGCCAAGATCTCGGCGCCCGCCCGGTGTATTTT
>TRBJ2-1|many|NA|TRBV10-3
CATHGNHNEQFF
TGTGCCACCCACGGGAACCACAATGAGCAGTTCTTC
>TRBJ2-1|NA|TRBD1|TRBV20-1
CSARKGQGGNEQFF
TGCAGTGCTAGAAAAGGACAGGGGGGTAATGAGCAGTTCTTC
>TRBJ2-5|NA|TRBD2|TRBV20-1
CSASNRERGETQYF
TGCAGTGCTAGCAACCGGGAGCGGGGGGAGACCCAGTACTTC
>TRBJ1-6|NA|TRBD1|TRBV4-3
CASSLTGQGASPLHF
TGCGCCAGCAGCCTAACAGGACAGGGGGCCTCACCCCTCCACTTT
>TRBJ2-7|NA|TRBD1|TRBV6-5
CASSYLGQTVHEQYF
TGTGCCAGCAGTTACCTGGGACAGACAGTCCACGAGCAGTACTTC
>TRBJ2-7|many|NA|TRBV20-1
CSAKGSYYEQYF
TGCAGTGCTAAGGGGTCATACTACGAGCAGTACTTC
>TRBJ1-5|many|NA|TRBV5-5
CASSDGQLTSLKNQPQHF
TGTGCCAGCAGCGACGGACAACTCACTAGCTTAAAAAATCAGCCCCAGCATTTT
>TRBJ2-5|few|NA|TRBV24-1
CATSDWGRREMETQYF
TGTGCCACCAGTGATTGGGGGCGCCGGGAAATGGAGACCCAGTACTTC
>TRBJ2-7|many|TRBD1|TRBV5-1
CASSLGGQGSYEQYF
TGCGCCAGCAGCTTGGGGGGACAGGGGTCCTACGAGCAGTACTTC
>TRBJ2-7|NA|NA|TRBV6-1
CASRIGQLLSYEQYF
TGTGCCAGCAGGATCGGACAGCTTCTCTCCTACGAGCAGTACTTC
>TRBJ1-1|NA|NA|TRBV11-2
CASSRGHGGVGTEAFF
TGTGCCAGCAGCCGAGGGCACGGAGGAGTAGGCACTGAAGCTTTCTTT
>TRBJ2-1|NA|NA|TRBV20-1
CSASLGHEQFF
TGCAGTGCTTCCTTAGGACATGAGCAGTTCTTC
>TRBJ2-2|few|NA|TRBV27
CASMVPNTGELFF
TGTGCCAGCATGGTGCCGAACACCGGGGAGCTGTTTTTT
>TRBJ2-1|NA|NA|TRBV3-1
CASSQVLDNEQFF
TGTGCCAGCAGCCAAGTTTTGGACAATGAGCAGTTCTTC
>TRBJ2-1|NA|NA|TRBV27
CASSLLASGAPAEQFF
TGTGCCAGCAGTTTATTAGCTTCGGGGGCCCCGGCTGAGCAGTTCTTC
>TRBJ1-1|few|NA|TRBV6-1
CASSETGFMNTEAFF
TGTGCCAGCAGTGAAACAGGTTTCATGAACACTGAAGCTTTCTTT
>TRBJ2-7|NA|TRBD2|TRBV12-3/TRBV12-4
CASSTGPGGRKYF
TGTGCCAGCAGTACCGGCCCGGGCGGGAGGAAGTACTTC
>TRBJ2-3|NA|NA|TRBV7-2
CASSLARRGLDADTQYF
TGTGCCAGCAGCTTAGCGCGGAGGGGCCTAGATGCAGATACGCAGTATTTT
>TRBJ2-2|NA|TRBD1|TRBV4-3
CASSLGTGDNTGELFF
TGCGCCAGCAGCCTGGGGACAGGGGATAACACCGGGGAGCTGTTTTTT
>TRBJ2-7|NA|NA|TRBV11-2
CASSYGGSGAYEQYF
TGTGCCAGCAGCTATGGAGGATCGGGGGCCTACGAGCAGTACTTC
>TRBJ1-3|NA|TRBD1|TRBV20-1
CSAVRDRALSGNTIYF
TGCAGTGCTGTACGGGACAGGGCCCTCTCTGGAAACACCATATATTTT
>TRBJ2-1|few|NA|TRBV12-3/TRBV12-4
CASRPGRLSYNEQFF
TGTGCCAGCAGACCGGGGCGACTCTCCTACAATGAGCAGTTCTTC
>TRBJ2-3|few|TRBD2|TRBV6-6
CASSLAGDDTQYF
TGTGCCAGCAGTCTAGCGGGAGATGATACGCAGTATTTT
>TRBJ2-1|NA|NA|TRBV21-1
CASSRSDPGQGESSYNEQFF
TGTGCCAGCAGCAGGTCTGATCCGGGACAGGGGGAAAGCTCCTACAATGAGCAGTTCTTC
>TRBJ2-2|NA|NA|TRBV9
CASTIKTTDANTGELFF
TGTGCCAGCACCATCAAAACGACAGACGCGAACACCGGGGAGCTGTTTTTT
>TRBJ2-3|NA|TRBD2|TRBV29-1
CSVETAGGPTDTQYF
TGCAGCGTTGAAACGGCGGGGGGGCCCACAGATACGCAGTATTTT
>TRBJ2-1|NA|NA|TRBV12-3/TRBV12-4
CASTVGGPNEQFF
TGTGCCAGCACGGTAGGGGGTCCGAATGAGCAGTTCTTC
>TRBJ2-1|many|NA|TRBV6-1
CASSTRGGGRTWEQFF
TGTGCCAGCAGTACCCGGGGAGGGGGCCGGACATGGGAGCAGTTCTTC
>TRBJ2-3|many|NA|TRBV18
CASSPRGDGHTDTQYF
TGTGCCAGCTCACCACGCGGGGACGGACACACAGATACGCAGTATTTT
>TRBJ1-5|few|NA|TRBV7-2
CASSLGAANTNQPQHF
TGTGCCAGCAGCTTAGGGGCGGCGAATACCAATCAGCCCCAGCATTTT
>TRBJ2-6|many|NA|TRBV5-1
CASSFGGARANVLTF
TGCGCCAGCAGCTTTGGGGGCGCCCGGGCCAACGTCCTGACTTTC
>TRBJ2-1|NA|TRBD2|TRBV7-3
CASSRGSSGNEQFF
TGTGCCAGCAGCCGGGGGTCTAGCGGCAATGAGCAGTTCTTC
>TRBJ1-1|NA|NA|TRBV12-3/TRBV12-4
CASSFEDTLNTEAFF
TGTGCCAGCAGTTTCGAGGACACCTTGAACACTGAAGCTTTCTTT
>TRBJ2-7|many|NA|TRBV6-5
CASSYSLGSDEQYF
TGTGCCAGCAGTTACTCTCTGGGTTCGGACGAGCAGTACTTC
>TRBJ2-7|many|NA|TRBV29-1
CSVPKGGEQYF
TGCAGCGTCCCTAAGGGGGGCGAGCAGTACTTC
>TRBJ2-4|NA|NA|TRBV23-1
CASSQSLAKNIQYF
TGCGCCAGCAGTCAATCATTAGCCAAAAACATTCAGTACTTC
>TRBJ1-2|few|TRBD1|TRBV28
CASTLAGDRGPVGYTF
TGTGCCAGCACCCTCGCCGGAGACAGGGGGCCTGTGGGCTACACCTTC
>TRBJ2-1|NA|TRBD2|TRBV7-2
CASSLAAGVYNEQFF
TGTGCCAGCAGCTTAGCAGCGGGGGTATACAATGAGCAGTTCTTC
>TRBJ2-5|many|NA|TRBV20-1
CSATPSAGAAETQYF
TGCAGTGCTACCCCTTCGGCAGGAGCTGCGGAGACCCAGTACTTC
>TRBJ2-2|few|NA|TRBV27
CAIQGEKGELFF
TGTGCCATCCAAGGGGAGAAGGGGGAGCTGTTTTTT
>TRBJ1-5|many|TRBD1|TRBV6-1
CATKKGQGAQPQHF
TGTGCCACCAAAAAGGGACAGGGAGCACAGCCCCAGCATTTT
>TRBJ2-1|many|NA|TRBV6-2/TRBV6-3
CASSYSRTATYNEQFF
TGTGCCAGCAGTTACTCTAGGACGGCGACCTACAATGAGCAGTTCTTC
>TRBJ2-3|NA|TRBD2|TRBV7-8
CASSLGTSSGNTQYF
TGTGCCAGCAGCTTAGGGACCTCTAGCGGCAATACGCAGTATTTT
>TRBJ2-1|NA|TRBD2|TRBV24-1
CATSGGARGGRSYNEQFF
TGTGCCACCAGTGGCGGCGCGCGGGGGGGCCGGTCCTACAATGAGCAGTTCTTC
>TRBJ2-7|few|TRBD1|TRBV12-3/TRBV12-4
CASSIYDRAPNEQYF
TGTGCCAGCAGTATATATGACAGGGCACCGAACGAGCAGTACTTC
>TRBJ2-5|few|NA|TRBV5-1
CASRGSEQETQYF
TGCGCCAGCAGGGGCTCAGAGCAAGAGACCCAGTACTTC